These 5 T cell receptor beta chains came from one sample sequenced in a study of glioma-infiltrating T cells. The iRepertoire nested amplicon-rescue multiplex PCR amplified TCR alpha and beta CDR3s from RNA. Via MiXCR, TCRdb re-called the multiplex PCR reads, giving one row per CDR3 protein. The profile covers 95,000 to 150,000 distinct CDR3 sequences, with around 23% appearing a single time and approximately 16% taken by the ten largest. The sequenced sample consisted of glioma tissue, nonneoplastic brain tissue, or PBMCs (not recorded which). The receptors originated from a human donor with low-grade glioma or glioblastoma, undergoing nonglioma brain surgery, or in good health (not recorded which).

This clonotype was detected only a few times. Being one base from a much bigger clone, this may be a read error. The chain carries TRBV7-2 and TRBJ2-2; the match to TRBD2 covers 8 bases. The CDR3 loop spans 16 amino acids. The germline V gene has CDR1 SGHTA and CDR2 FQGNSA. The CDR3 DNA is TGTGCCAGCAGCTTGGAGTCAGCGGGAGTGGGCGGGGAGCTGCTTTTT. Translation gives CASSLESAGVGGELLF.

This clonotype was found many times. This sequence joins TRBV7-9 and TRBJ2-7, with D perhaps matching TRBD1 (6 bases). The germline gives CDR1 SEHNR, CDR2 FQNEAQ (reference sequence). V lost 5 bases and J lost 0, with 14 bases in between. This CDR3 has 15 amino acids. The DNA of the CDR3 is TGTGCCAGCAGCCGAGGACAGTCCCTCTCCTACGAGCAGTACTTC. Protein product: CASSRGQSLSYEQYF.

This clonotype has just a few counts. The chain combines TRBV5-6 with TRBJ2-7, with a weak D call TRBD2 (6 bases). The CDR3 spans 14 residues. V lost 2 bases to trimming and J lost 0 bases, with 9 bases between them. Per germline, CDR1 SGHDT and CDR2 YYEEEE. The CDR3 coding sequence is TGTGCCAGCAGCTTTACGCGGGACTCCTACGAGCAGTACTTC. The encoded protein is CASSFTRDSYEQYF.

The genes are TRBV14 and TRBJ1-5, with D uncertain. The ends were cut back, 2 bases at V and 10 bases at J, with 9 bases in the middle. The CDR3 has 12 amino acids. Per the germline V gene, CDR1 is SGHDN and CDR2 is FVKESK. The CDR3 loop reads CASSQNHGPQHF. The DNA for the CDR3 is TGTGCCAGCAGCCAAAATCACGGTCCCCAGCATTTT. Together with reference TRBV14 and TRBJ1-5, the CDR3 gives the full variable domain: EAGVTQFPSHSVIEKGQTVTLRCDPISGHDNLYWYRRVMGKEIKFLLHFVKESKQDESGMPNNRFLAERTGGTYSTLKVQPAELEDSGVYFCASSQNHGPQHFGDGTRLSIL.

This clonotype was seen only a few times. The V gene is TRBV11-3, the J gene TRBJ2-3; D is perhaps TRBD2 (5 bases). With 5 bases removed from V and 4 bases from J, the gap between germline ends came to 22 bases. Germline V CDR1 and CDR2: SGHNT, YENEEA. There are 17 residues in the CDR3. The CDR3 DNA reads TGTGCCAGCAGCGCTAGAGGCACTAACGGGAATCCAGATACGCAGTATTTT. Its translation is CASSARGTNGNPDTQYF.